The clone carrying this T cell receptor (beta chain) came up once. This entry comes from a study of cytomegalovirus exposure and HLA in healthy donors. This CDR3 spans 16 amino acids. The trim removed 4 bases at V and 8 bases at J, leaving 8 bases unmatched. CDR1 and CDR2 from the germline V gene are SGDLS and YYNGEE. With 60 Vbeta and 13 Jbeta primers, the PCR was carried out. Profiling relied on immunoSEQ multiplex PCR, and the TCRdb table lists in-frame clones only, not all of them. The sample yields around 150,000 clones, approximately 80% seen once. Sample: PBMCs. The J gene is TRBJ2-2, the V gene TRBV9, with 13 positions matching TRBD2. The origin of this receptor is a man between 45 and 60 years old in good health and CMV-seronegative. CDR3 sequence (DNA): TGTGCCAGCAGCCCGAGACTAGCGGGGGGTTCAGGGGAGCTGTTTTTT. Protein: CASSPRLAGGSGELFF.